A single sample gave rise to the 7 T cell receptor beta chains below, sequenced in a study of blood T cells in healthy people across ages. Next came a second PCR, run for about 6 to 12 cycles, which used a sample-barcoded 5' primer along with a J-beta primer mix. MiXCR was run by TCRdb on the 5' RACE reads, yielding one entry per CDR3 protein. In the table there are around 870,000 distinct CDR3 sequences, under 30% of which are singletons. The sample consisted of blood. The source of these receptors is a woman older than 75 in good health.

This clonotype was picked up many times. V usage is TRBV7-9 and J usage is TRBJ2-7, with D unclear. Trimming stripped 1 base from V and 3 bases from J, with 13 bases between. The CDR3 spans 15 residues. Germline V lookup: CDR1 SEHNR, CDR2 FQNEAQ (reference sequence). Written as DNA, the CDR3 is TGTGCCAGCAGCTTAGGGTCGACAACAGACTACGAGCAGTACTTC. Its translation: CASSLGSTTDYEQYF. Drawing the rest from reference TRBV7-9 and TRBJ2-7, the complete variable domain is DTGVSQNPRHKITKRGQNVTFRCDPISEHNRLYWYRQTLGQGPEFLTYFQNEAQLEKSRLLSDRFSAERPKGSFSTLEIQRTEQGDSAMYLCASSLGSTTDYEQYFGPGTRLTVT.

V and J are TRBV6-2 or TRBV6-3 and TRBJ2-7; the match to TRBD1 covers 9 bases. V trimming: 6 bases; J trimming: 7 bases; junction bases outside the gene matches: 16. The germline gives CDR1 MNHEY, CDR2 SVGEGT. This CDR3 is 16 amino acids long. Here the CDR3 reads CASSFAGTGSYNEQYF. CDR3 coding DNA: TGTGCCAGCAGCTTCGCCGGGACAGGGAGCTACAATGAGCAGTACTTC.

V gene TRBV27 combines with J gene TRBJ1-6; possible D gene TRBD1, 5 bases. The CDR3 is made up of 16 amino acids. Germline CDR1 is MNHEY and CDR2 is SMNVEV (reference sequence). Trimming removed 3 bases at V and 6 bases at J, with 15 bases between. The CDR3 nucleotides read TGTGCCAGCAGTTTTATGGGACCCAGGTTTAATTCACCCCTCCACTTT. Translated: CASSFMGPRFNSPLHF.

This clonotype has a handful of counts. This could be a read error, since a much larger clone is one nucleotide away. The rearrangement joins TRBV20-1 to TRBJ2-1; 11 bases match TRBD1. The J call may be incorrect, as the DNA end agrees better with TRBJ2-7. Germline CDR1 and CDR2: DFQATT and SNEGSKA (reference sequence). The CDR3 is made up of 13 amino acids. CDR3 amino acids: CSAGQGANNEQYF. The CDR3 nucleotides are TGCAGTGCAGGACAGGGGGCTAACAATGAGCAGTACTTC.

This clonotype came up many times. V and J are TRBV6-2 or TRBV6-3 and TRBJ2-7; TRBD1 matches at 7 bases. The germline CDR1 and CDR2 sequences are MNHEY and SVGEGT. This CDR3 contains 14 residues. After removal of 10 bases from V and 0 bases from J, the junction contained 9 bases not matched to a gene. CDR3 sequence: CATGRDSSSYEQYF. Here the CDR3 DNA reads TGTGCCACCGGCCGGGACAGCAGCTCCTACGAGCAGTACTTC.

The table lists this clonotype with many counts. The genes are TRBV12-3 or TRBV12-4 and TRBJ2-1; 8 nucleotides match TRBD1. This CDR3 region has 15 residues. The junction had 8 bases not matched to a gene; V was cut back by 3 bases and J by 7 bases. The CDR3 region has the DNA TGTGCCAGCAGTTTGAGACAGGGACAGGCTAATGAGCAGTTCTTC. Its protein product is CASSLRQGQANEQFF.

As concerns this clonotype: A much larger clone is a single base away; this may be a read error. The rearrangement links TRBV20-1 to TRBJ2-3; maybe TRBD1 (6 bases). The CDR3 has 15 amino acids. Germline CDR1 reads DFQATT; CDR2 reads SNEGSKA (reference sequence). CDR3 residues: CGAPSRATGKDTQYF. DNA of the CDR3: TGCGGTGCTCCCTCCCGAGCTACAGGGAAAGATACGCAGTATTTT.